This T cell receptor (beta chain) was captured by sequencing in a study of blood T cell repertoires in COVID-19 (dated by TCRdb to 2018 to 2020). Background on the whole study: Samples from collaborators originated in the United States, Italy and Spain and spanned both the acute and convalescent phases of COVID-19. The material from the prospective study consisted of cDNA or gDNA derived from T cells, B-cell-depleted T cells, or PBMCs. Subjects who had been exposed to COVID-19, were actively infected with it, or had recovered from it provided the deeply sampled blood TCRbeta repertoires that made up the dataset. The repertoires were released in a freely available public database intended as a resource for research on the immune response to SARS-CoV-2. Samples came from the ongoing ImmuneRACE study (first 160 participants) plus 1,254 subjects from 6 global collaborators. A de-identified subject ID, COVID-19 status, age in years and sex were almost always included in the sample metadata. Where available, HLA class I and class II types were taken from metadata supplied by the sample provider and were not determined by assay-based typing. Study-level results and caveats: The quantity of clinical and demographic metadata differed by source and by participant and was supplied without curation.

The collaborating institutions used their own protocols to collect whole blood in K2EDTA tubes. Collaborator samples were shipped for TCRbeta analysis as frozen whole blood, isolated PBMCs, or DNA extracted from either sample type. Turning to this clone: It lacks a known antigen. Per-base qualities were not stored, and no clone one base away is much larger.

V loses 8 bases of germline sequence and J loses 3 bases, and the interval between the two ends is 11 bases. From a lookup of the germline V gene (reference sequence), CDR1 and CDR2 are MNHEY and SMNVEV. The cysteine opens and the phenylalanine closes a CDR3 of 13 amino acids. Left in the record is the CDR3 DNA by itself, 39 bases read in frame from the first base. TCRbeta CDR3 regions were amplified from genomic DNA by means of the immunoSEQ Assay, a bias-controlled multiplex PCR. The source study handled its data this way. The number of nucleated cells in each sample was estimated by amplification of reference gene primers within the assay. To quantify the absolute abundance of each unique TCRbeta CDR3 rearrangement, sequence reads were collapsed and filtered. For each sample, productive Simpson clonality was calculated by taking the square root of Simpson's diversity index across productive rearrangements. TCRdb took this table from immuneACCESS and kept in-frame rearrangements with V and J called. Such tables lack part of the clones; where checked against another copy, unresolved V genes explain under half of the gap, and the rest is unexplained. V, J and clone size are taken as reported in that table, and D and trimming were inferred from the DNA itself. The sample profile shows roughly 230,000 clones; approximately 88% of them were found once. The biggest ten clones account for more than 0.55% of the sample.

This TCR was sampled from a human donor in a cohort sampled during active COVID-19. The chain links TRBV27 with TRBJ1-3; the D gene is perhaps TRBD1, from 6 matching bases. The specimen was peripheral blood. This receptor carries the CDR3 CASGVTGGNTIYF. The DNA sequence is TGTGCCAGCGGGGTGACAGGTGGAAACACCATATATTTT.